The entry below describes one T cell receptor beta chain. The PCR was carried out with 60 Vbeta primers and 13 Jbeta primers. TCRdb's table, derived via immunoSEQ multiplex PCR, lists solely in-frame clones and lacks some. The sample records nearly 110,000 clones, around 75% being singletons. The data are from a study of cytomegalovirus exposure and HLA in healthy donors. The germline V gene encodes CDR1 MDHEN and CDR2 SYDVKM. V lost 8 bases, J lost 4 bases, and 9 bases lay in between. CDR3 length: 12 residues. The sequenced sample was PBMCs. The chain couples TRBV28 to TRBJ1-5; D is uncertain. The receptor was isolated from a male donor in good health and CMV-seropositive. The CDR3 spells CASAEVNQPQHF. The DNA of the CDR3 is TGTGCCAGCGCGGAGGTGAATCAGCCCCAGCATTTT.